The clone carrying this T cell receptor beta chain showed up just a few times. Its antigen is currently unknown. Study observations and caveats: In terms of TCR gene usage, tumor memory CD4+ T cells clustered together with blood and lymph node memory CD4+ cells, as well as with lymph node naive CD4+ cells.

This CDR3 comprises 12 residues. After removal of 6 bases from V and 3 bases from J, the junction contained 4 bases not matched to a gene. CDR1 and CDR2 (germline): SQVTM, ANQGSEA. CD25-based Treg depletion was applied to purified naive CD4+ T cells. Constant-region reverse primers amplified full-length variable regions, followed by semi-nested Nested Universal Primer A PCR. From the 5' RACE reads, TCRdb called clonotypes with MiXCR, one entry per CDR3 protein. This sample has around 30,000 distinct CDR3 sequences, with approximately 30% found just once. The receptor was derived from a female donor with breast cancer. The chain links TRBV29-1 to TRBJ1-2; the match to TRBD1 covers 7 bases. Sequenced material: naive CD4+ T cells sorted from a lymph node. Subset indicated: naive CD4+ T cells, CD4+CD45RA+CD25-. The CDR3 loop is CSVPGQHYGYTF. The CDR3 coding sequence is TGCAGCGTACCGGGACAGCACTATGGCTACACCTTC. Variable domain in full (rest from reference TRBV29-1 and TRBJ1-2): SAVISQKPSRDICQRGTSLTIQCQVDSQVTMMFWYRQQPGQSLTLIATANQGSEATYESGFVIDKFPISRPNLTFSTLTVSNMSPEDSSIYLCSVPGQHYGYTFGSGTRLTVV.